This T cell receptor beta chain was retrieved from a study of control samples from healthy donors and cancer patients. In this sample, this clone turned up a few times. Clones were read by immunoSEQ multiplex PCR, and TCRdb kept only the in-frame ones, dropping some. The sample lists 100,000 to 150,000 clones, around 87% occurring once. Looked up from germline, CDR1 is LGHNA and CDR2 is YNFKEQ. The CDR3 length is 14 residues. V dropped 6 bases and J dropped 3; count of bases not matched to a gene: 6. The chain recombines TRBV4-2 with TRBJ2-3; 7 bases align to TRBD1. The receptor's source is a man aged 60 to 69 in good health. Sequencing was performed on blood. Here the CDR3 reads CASSFGRGTDTQYF. DNA of the CDR3: TGTGCCAGCAGTTTCGGCAGGGGGACAGATACGCAGTATTTT.